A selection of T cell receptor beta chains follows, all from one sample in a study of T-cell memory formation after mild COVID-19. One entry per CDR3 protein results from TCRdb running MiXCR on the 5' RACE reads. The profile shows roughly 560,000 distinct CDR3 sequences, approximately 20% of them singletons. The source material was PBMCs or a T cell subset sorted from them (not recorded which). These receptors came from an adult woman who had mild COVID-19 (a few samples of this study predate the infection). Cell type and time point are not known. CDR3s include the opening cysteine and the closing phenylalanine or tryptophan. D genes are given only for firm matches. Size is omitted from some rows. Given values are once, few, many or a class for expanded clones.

CSASGPGTPGELFF,TGCAGTGCTTCGGGACCGGGCACCCCCGGGGAGCTGTTTTTT,TRBJ2-2,.,TRBV20-1,few
CASSSVGTGNTGELFF,TGCGCCAGCAGCTCGGTGGGTACAGGGAACACCGGGGAGCTGTTTTTT,TRBJ2-2,.,TRBV5-1,few
CASSPPGEQETQYF,TGTGCCAGCAGTCCCCCCGGGGAGCAAGAGACCCAGTACTTC,TRBJ2-5,.,TRBV12-3/TRBV12-4,few
CASRPQGQETQYF,TGTGCCAGCAGACCACAGGGTCAAGAGACCCAGTACTTC,TRBJ2-5,.,TRBV2,.
CASSYSREAVTGNTIYF,TGTGCCAGCAGTTACTCAAGGGAAGCAGTGACTGGAAACACCATATATTTT,TRBJ1-3,.,TRBV6-5,.
CSARGIDSQETQYF,TGCAGTGCTAGAGGGATCGACAGCCAAGAGACCCAGTACTTC,TRBJ2-5,.,TRBV20-1,.
CASSLPYSDRVQDTQYF,TGTGCCAGCAGCTTACCCTACTCCGACAGGGTACAAGATACGCAGTATTTT,TRBJ2-3,TRBD1,TRBV7-8,.
CASRTGTRTYEQYF,TGTGCCAGCAGGACCGGGACCAGGACCTACGAGCAGTACTTC,TRBJ2-7,.,TRBV12-3/TRBV12-4,.
CASSLVAGVKETQYF,TGTGCCAGCAGCTTGGTAGCGGGAGTTAAAGAGACCCAGTACTTC,TRBJ2-5,TRBD2,TRBV5-6,few
CATSRDLSSNEQFF,TGTGCCACCAGCAGGGACCTTAGCTCCAATGAGCAGTTCTTC,TRBJ2-1,.,TRBV15,few
CATSIPIITSTDTQYF,TGTGCCACCAGCATCCCTATAATAACTAGCACAGATACGCAGTATTTT,TRBJ2-3,.,TRBV15,.
CASSLLDGTGDLEEQYF,TGCGCCAGCAGTCTCCTAGATGGGACAGGGGACCTAGAGGAGCAGTACTTC,TRBJ2-7,TRBD1,TRBV4-1,.
CSVEGQSADTQYF,TGCAGCGTTGAAGGGCAGTCTGCAGATACGCAGTATTTT,TRBJ2-3,.,TRBV29-1,many
CASSLAGVQGHQPQHF,TGTGCCAGCAGCTTAGCGGGTGTGCAGGGTCATCAGCCCCAGCATTTT,TRBJ1-5,.,TRBV7-9,once
CATGGGGGELFF,TGTGCCACCGGCGGAGGGGGCGGGGAGCTGTTTTTT,TRBJ2-2,.,TRBV24-1,few
CSVEDLYFTDTQYF,TGCAGCGTTGAAGATCTCTACTTCACAGATACGCAGTATTTT,TRBJ2-3,.,TRBV29-1,.
CSGTLNTEAFF,TGCAGCGGTACGTTGAACACTGAAGCTTTCTTT,TRBJ1-1,.,TRBV29-1,.
CASSLVAGVGEQFF,TGTGCCAGCAGCTTAGTTGCGGGAGTCGGTGAGCAGTTCTTC,TRBJ2-1,TRBD2,TRBV13,few
CASSRGQGKWSGYTF,TGCGCCAGCAGTCGCGGACAGGGGAAGTGGAGTGGCTACACCTTC,TRBJ1-2,TRBD1,TRBV5-1,.
CASSLMGGSYNEQFF,TGCGCCAGCAGCTTGATGGGGGGGTCCTACAATGAGCAGTTCTTC,TRBJ2-1,TRBD2,TRBV5-1,many
CASSYSASDRPHDYGYTF,TGTGCCAGCAGTTACTCGGCCTCGGACAGGCCGCACGACTATGGCTACACCTTC,TRBJ1-2,TRBD1,TRBV6-2/TRBV6-3,few
CASSYGSNTEAFF,TGTGCCAGCTCCTATGGATCGAACACTGAAGCTTTCTTT,TRBJ1-1,.,TRBV18,.
CATSVTSVPAGELFF,TGTGCCACCAGCGTAACTAGCGTCCCAGCCGGGGAGCTGTTTTTT,TRBJ2-2,TRBD2,TRBV24-1,.
CASSPGGPSTDTQYF,TGTGCCAGCAGCCCAGGGGGGCCAAGCACAGATACGCAGTATTTT,TRBJ2-3,.,TRBV7-3,many
CASSFGQNYNEQFF,TGTGCCAGCAGTTTCGGTCAGAACTACAATGAGCAGTTCTTC,TRBJ2-1,.,TRBV12-3/TRBV12-4,few
CASSRRDRLHEQYF,TGTGCCAGCAGCCGCCGGGACAGGCTCCACGAGCAGTACTTC,TRBJ2-7,TRBD1,TRBV3-1,few
CASSQGVPNTEAFF,TGTGCCAGCAGCCAAGGGGTCCCGAACACTGAAGCTTTCTTT,TRBJ1-1,.,TRBV4-2,few
CASSLSPQRLTDTQYF,TGTGCCAGCAGCTTGTCTCCGCAACGCCTCACAGATACGCAGTATTTT,TRBJ2-3,.,TRBV5-7,.
CASSQASDRPLHF,TGCGCCAGCAGCCAGGCTTCAGATCGACCCCTCCACTTT,TRBJ1-6,.,TRBV4-3,few
CASSQHPFSAELFF,TGCGCCAGCAGCCAACATCCCTTCTCGGCGGAGCTGTTTTTT,TRBJ2-2,.,TRBV4-1,few
CASSLAEVRNNEQFF,TGTGCCAGCAGCTTGGCCGAGGTGCGCAACAATGAGCAGTTCTTC,TRBJ2-1,.,TRBV5-6,few
CSAIRDGSYEQYF,TGCAGTGCTATCCGGGACGGGTCCTACGAGCAGTACTTC,TRBJ2-7,.,TRBV20-1,.
CASSPSRAGNTGELFF,TGTGCCAGCAGCCCATCCCGGGCGGGAAACACCGGGGAGCTGTTTTTT,TRBJ2-2,.,TRBV7-2,.
CSARYQGHTDTQYF,TGCAGTGCTAGGTACCAGGGGCACACAGATACGCAGTATTTT,TRBJ2-3,.,TRBV20-1,.
CSVVGGLYEQYF,TGCAGCGTTGTAGGGGGCCTCTACGAGCAGTACTTC,TRBJ2-7,TRBD1,TRBV29-1,.
CASSEQQGQNYGYTF,TGTGCCAGCTCGGAGCAACAGGGACAGAACTATGGCTACACCTTC,TRBJ1-2,TRBD1,TRBV18,.
CASSPEGGTLSNTEAFF,TGTGCCAGCAGTCCGGAGGGGGGGACATTAAGTAACACTGAAGCTTTCTTT,TRBJ1-1,.,TRBV12-3/TRBV12-4,few
CSVEGAGLNEQFF,TGCAGCGTTGAGGGGGCCGGTTTAAATGAGCAGTTCTTC,TRBJ2-1,.,TRBV29-1,.
CSAARVGTQETQYF,TGCAGTGCAGCGAGGGTCGGGACACAAGAGACCCAGTACTTC,TRBJ2-5,.,TRBV20-1,few
CASSHYPGTGKTGELFF,TGTGCCAGCAGCCACTACCCCGGGACAGGGAAGACCGGGGAGCTGTTTTTT,TRBJ2-2,TRBD1,TRBV7-2,many
CAINEGNTGELFF,TGTGCCATCAATGAGGGTAACACCGGGGAGCTGTTTTTT,TRBJ2-2,.,TRBV10-3,.
CASSPGTRSYNEQFF,TGTGCCAGCAGCCCCGGGACACGGAGTTACAATGAGCAGTTCTTC,TRBJ2-1,.,TRBV7-8,few